This T cell receptor beta chain was recorded in a study of shared clonotypes between healthy human individuals. Findings of the study overall: Clonotypes not shared had lower generation probabilities than those common to all four donors.

On sorted subsets, replicate PCRs used 150 to 250 ng DNA, or about 30,000 T cell genomes. How the authors handled the data: ImmunoSEQ junction-only sequences lacked quality scores, so their filtering differed. The assay was immunoSEQ multiplex PCR, and TCRdb's table has in-frame clones only and misses some. The V and J calls and the clone size are those of that table, but D and trimming were determined from the DNA. The sample gives about 700,000 clones, around 92% of which show up once; 24% is in the top ten. This clone appeared a single time. What it binds is not known. Other nucleotide sequences from this sample produce the same CDR3. Terminally differentiated effector memory CD45RA+ cells were left out of the naive CD8 fraction, which was CD45RO-negative and positively selected for CCR7. Every contributor of samples was a Caucasian grown-up residing in Nashville, Tennessee. The CDR3 runs 16 residues. V lost 1 base and J 0 bases, leaving 13 bases between the germline ends. The germline CDR1 and CDR2 sequences are SQVTM and ANQGSEA.

This sequence joins TRBV29-1 and TRBJ2-1; D not certain. The sequencing input was naive CD8+ T cells sorted from blood. This TCR was recovered from a man aged 25-45 years in good health. CDR3 DNA: TGCAGCGTTGAAGGGCCCACGGGCAGCTCCTACAATGAGCAGTTCTTC. Translated, it gives CSVEGPTGSSYNEQFF.